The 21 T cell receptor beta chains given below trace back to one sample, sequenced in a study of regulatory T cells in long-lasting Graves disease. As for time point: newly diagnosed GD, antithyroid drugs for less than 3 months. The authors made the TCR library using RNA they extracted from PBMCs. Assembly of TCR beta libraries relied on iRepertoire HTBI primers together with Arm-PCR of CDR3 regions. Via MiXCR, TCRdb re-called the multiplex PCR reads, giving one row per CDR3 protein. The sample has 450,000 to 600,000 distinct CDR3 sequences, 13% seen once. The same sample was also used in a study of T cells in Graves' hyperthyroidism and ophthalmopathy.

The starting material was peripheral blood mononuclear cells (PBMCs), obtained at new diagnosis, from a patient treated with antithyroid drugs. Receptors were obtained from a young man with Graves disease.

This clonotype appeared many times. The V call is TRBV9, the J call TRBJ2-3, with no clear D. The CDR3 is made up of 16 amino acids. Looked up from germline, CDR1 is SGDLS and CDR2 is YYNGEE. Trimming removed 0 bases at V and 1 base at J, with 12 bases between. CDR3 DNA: TGTGCCAGCAGCGTAGAAATCGGCAGCCGCACAGATACGCAGTATTTT. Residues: CASSVEIGSRTDTQYF.

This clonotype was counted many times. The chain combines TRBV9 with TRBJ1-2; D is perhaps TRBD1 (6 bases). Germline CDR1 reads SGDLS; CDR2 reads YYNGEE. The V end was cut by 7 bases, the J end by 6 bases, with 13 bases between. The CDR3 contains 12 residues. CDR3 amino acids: CASYEGVHGYTF. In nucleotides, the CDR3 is TGTGCCAGCTACGAGGGGGTCCATGGCTACACCTTC.

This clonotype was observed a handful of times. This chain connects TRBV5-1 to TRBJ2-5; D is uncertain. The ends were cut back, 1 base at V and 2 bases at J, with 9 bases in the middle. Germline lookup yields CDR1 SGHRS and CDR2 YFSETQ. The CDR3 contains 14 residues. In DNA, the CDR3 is TGCGCCAGCAGCTTGCGGCAGGATCAAGAGACCCAGTACTTC. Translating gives CASSLRQDQETQYF.

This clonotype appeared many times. The DNA for the CDR3 is TGTGCCAGCAGTTACTCAGGGGGTTGGGGTGAAAAACTGTTTTTT. Translated: CASSYSGGWGEKLFF. The gene calls are TRBV6-5 and TRBJ1-4; possibly TRBD1 for D (6 bases). The CDR3 loop spans 15 amino acids. CDR1 is MNHEY, CDR2 SVGAGI, per germline. Trimming removed 0 bases at V and 7 bases at J, with 12 bases between.

CDR3 loop: CASSLVEGGRNEQFF. In DNA, the CDR3 is TGCGCCAGCAGCTTGGTGGAGGGAGGTAGGAATGAGCAGTTCTTC. The V gene is TRBV5-1, the J gene TRBJ2-1; D may be TRBD2 (6 bases). Trimming cost V 0 bases and J 7 bases, with 14 bases left between them. The CDR3 extends over 15 amino acids. CDR1 SGHRS and CDR2 YFSETQ come from the germline V gene. The full variable domain, its missing parts supplied by reference TRBV5-1 and TRBJ2-1, is KAGVTQTPRYLIKTRGQQVTLSCSPISGHRSVSWYQQTPGQGLQFLFEYFSETQRNKGNFPGRFSGRQFSNSRSEMNVSTLELGDSALYLCASSLVEGGRNEQFFGPGTRLTVL.

The CDR3 region has the DNA TGTGCCAGCTCACCCTCGGCGTCGGGTGATTCACCCCTCCACTTT. Encoded protein: CASSPSASGDSPLHF. V usage is TRBV18 and J usage is TRBJ1-6; D not resolved. This CDR3 region has 15 residues. V was shortened by 3 bases and J by 8 bases, with 14 bases between the two germline ends. Germline V lookup: CDR1 KGHSH, CDR2 LQKENI.

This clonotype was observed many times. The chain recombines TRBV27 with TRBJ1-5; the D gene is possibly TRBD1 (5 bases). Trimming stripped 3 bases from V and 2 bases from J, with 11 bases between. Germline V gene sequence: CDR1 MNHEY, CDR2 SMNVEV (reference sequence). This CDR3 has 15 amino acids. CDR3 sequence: CASSFGGSGNQPQHF. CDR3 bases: TGTGCCAGCAGTTTTGGGGGGTCGGGCAATCAGCCCCAGCATTTT.

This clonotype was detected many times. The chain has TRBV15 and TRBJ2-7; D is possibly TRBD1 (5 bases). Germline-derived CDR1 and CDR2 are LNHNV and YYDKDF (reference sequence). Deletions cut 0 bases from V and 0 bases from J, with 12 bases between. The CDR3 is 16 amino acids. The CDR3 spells CATSRDGGANSYEQYF. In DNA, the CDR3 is TGTGCCACCAGCAGAGATGGTGGGGCGAACTCCTACGAGCAGTACTTC.

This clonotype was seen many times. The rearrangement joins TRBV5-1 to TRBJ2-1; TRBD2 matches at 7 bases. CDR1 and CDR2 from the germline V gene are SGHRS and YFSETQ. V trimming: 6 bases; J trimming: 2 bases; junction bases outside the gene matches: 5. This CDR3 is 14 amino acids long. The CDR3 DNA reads TGCGCCAGCAAAGGCAGCGGGGCCTACAATGAGCAGTTCTTC. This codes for CASKGSGAYNEQFF.

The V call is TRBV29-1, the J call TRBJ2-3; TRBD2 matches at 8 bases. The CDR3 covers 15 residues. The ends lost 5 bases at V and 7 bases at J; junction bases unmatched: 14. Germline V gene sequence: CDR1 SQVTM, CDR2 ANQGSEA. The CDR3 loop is CSVLGLPGGPNTQYF. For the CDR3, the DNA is TGCAGCGTTTTAGGTTTGCCGGGAGGGCCAAATACGCAGTATTTT.

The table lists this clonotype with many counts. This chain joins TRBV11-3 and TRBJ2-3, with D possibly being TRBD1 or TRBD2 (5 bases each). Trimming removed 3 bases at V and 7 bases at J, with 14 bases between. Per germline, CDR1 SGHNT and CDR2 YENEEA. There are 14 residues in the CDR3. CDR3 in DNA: TGTGCCAGCAGCTTGACAGCAGGAGGAAATACGCAGTATTTT. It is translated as CASSLTAGGNTQYF.

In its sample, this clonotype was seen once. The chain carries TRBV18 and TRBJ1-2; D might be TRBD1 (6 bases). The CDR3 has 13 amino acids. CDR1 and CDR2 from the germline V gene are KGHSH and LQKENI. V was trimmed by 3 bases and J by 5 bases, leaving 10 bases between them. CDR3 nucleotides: TGTGCCAGCTCACCCAGGGACAAGTATGGCTACACCTTC. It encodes CASSPRDKYGYTF.

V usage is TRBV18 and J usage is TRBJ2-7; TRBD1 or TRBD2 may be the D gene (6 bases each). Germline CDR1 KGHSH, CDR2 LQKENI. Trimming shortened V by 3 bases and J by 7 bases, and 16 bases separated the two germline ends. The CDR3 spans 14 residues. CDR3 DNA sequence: TGTGCCAGCTCACCCACCGGGGGCTACGGGGAGCAGTACTTC. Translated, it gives CASSPTGGYGEQYF.

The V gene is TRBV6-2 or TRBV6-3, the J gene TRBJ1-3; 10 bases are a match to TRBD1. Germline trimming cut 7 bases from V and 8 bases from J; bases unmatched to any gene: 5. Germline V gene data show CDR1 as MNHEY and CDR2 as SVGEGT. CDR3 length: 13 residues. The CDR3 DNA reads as TGTGCCAGCAAAGGACAGGGGGTAGACACCATATATTTT. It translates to CASKGQGVDTIYF.

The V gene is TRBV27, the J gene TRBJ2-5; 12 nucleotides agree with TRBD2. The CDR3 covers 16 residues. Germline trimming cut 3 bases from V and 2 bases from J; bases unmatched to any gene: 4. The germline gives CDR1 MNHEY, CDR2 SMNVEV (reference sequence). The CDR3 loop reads CASSLGLAGVQETQYF. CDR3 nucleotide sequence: TGTGCCAGCAGTTTGGGACTAGCGGGTGTTCAAGAGACCCAGTACTTC.

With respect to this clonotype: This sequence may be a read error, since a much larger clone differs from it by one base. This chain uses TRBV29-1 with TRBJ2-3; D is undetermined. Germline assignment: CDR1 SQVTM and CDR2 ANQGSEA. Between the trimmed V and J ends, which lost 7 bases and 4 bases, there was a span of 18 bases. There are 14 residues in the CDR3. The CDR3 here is CSAPLSLGADTQYF. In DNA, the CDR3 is TGCAGCGCTCCCCTGTCCCTGGGCGCAGATACGCAGTATTTT.

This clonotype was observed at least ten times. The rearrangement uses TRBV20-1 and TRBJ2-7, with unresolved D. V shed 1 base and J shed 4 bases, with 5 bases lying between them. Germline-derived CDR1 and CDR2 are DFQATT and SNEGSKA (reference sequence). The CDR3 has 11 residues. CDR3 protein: CSARAGYEQYF. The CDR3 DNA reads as TGCAGTGCTAGAGCAGGTTACGAGCAGTACTTC.

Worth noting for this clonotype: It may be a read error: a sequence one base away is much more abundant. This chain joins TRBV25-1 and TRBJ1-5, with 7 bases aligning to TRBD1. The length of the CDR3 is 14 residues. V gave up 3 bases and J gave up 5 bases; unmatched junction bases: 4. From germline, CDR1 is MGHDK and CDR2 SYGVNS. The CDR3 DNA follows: TGTGCCAGCAGTGAGGGACAGTCGTATCAGCCCCAGCATTTT. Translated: CASSEGQSYQPQHF.

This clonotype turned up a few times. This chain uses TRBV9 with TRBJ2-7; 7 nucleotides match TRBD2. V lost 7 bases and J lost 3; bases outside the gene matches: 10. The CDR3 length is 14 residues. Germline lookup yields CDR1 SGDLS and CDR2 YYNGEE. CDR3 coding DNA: TGTGCCAGCGGAGGCGGGGGAAAACTCTACGAGCAGTACTTC. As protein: CASGGGGKLYEQYF.

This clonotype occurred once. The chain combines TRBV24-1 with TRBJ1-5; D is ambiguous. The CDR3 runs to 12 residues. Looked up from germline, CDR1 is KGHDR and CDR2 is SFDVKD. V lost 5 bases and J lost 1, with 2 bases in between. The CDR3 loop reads CATSGSNQPQHF. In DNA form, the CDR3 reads TGTGCCACCAGTGGGAGCAATCAGCCCCAGCATTTT.

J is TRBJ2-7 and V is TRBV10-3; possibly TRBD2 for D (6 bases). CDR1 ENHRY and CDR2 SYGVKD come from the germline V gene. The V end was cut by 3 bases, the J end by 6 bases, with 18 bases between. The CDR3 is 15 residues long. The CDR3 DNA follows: TGTGCCATCAGTGATGCCGGCGGGGACGGAGTCGAGCAGTACTTC. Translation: CAISDAGGDGVEQYF.